This TCR beta chain was sequenced during a study of blood T cells in healthy people across ages. CDR3 length equals 16 residues. Germline values: CDR1 MNHEY, CDR2 SMNVEV (reference sequence). After removal of 3 bases from V and 10 bases from J, the junction contained 12 bases not matched to a gene. A second about 7 to 11 cycle PCR used barcoded and J-beta primers. TCRdb re-derived calls from the 5' RACE reads in MiXCR, one entry per CDR3 protein. The table shows 1.4 million to 1.5 million distinct CDR3 sequences, with roughly 45% occurring only once. Only a few counts were recorded for this clonotype.

The chain recombines TRBV27 with TRBJ2-1; TRBD2 aligns across 10 bases. The TCR originated in a woman aged 18 to 35 in good health. Sequenced sample: blood. CDR3 loop: CASSFGLAGEGGEQFF. CDR3 bases: TGTGCCAGCAGTTTTGGGCTAGCGGGAGAGGGTGGGGAGCAGTTCTTC.